The 7 T cell receptor beta chains below all came from one sample that was sequenced in a study of blood T cell repertoires in COVID-19. The data were produced by immunoSEQ multiplex PCR, yet TCRdb's version contains in-frame clones alone and is incomplete. This sample carries under 250,000 clones, 80% to 90% of them seen once, and the ten largest clones take 2.9%. Material for sequencing was peripheral blood. Receptors originate from a middle-aged man who had recovered from COVID-19.

This chain joins TRBV28 and TRBJ1-4; 8 positions match TRBD1. J lost 10 bases, V lost 3 bases, and 7 bases had no gene match. CDR3 length: 14 amino acids. The V gene's germline CDR1 is MDHEN and CDR2 SYDVKM. CDR3 in amino acids: CASSFRGRGGKLFF. DNA of the CDR3: TGTGCCAGCAGTTTCAGGGGGCGCGGGGGAAAACTGTTTTTT. The full variable domain, rest sourced from reference TRBV28 and TRBJ1-4, is DVKVTQSSRYLVKRTGEKVFLECVQDMDHENMFWYRQDPGLGLRLIYFSYDVKMKEKGDIPEGYSVSREKKERFSLILESASTNQTSMYLCASSFRGRGGKLFFGSGTQLSVL.

The chain recombines TRBV5-4 with TRBJ2-7; D is possibly TRBD2 (5 bases). V lost 4 bases and J 7 bases, leaving 12 bases between the germline ends. The germline V gene has CDR1 SGHNT and CDR2 YYREEE (reference sequence). CDR3 length: 12 amino acids. The CDR3 coding sequence is TGTGCCAGCAGCATGCTAGCTGAAGAGCAGTACTTC. It yields the protein CASSMLAEEQYF.

Only one count was recorded for this clone. The chain has TRBV6-1 and TRBJ2-6; TRBD1 matches at 12 bases. J lost 3 bases, V lost 4 bases, and 7 bases had no gene match. Per germline, CDR1 MNHNS and CDR2 SASEGT. The CDR3 consists of 18 residues. As DNA, the CDR3 is TGTGCCAGCAGTGTTGGGACAGGGGGCCTAGGTGGGGCCAACGTCCTGACTTTC. This sequence encodes CASSVGTGGLGGANVLTF.

The genes are TRBV5-5 and TRBJ1-5; 10 positions match TRBD1. With V trimmed by 3 bases and J by 2 bases, 8 bases remained unmatched. This CDR3 contains 17 residues. The germline V gene encodes CDR1 SGHKS and CDR2 YYEKEE (reference sequence). The CDR3 DNA reads TGTGCCAGCAGCTCGGCTGACAGGGGGCAAGGCAATCAGCCCCAGCATTTT. Translated: CASSSADRGQGNQPQHF.

The chain combines TRBV5-4 with TRBJ1-1, with TRBD1 as a possible D gene (5 bases). Trimming left V 3 bases short and J 4 bases short, with 13 bases between. The CDR3 contains 14 residues. Germline V gene sequence: CDR1 SGHNT, CDR2 YYREEE (reference sequence). The CDR3: CASSSQQDFTEAFF. In DNA, the CDR3 is TGTGCCAGCAGCTCTCAACAGGATTTCACTGAAGCTTTCTTT.

CDR3 protein: CASSGRDRGREQYF. The DNA for the CDR3 is TGTGCCAGCAGCGGCCGGGACAGGGGGCGCGAGCAGTACTTC. The chain employs TRBV3-1 (or the pseudogene TRBV3-2) and TRBJ2-7; 12 nucleotides align to TRBD1. The ends lost 5 bases at V and 6 bases at J; junction bases unmatched: 5. Germline assignment: CDR1 LGHDT and CDR2 YNNKEL (reference sequence). The CDR3 has 14 residues.

V usage is TRBV30 and J usage is TRBJ1-3; D uncertain. V was pared by 2 bases and J by 5 bases, with 10 bases between. This CDR3 is built from 13 residues. Germline V gene lookup returns CDR1 GTSNPN and CDR2 SVGIG (reference sequence). The CDR3 here is CAWSTGFRNTIYF. CDR3 bases: TGTGCCTGGAGTACGGGGTTTAGAAACACCATATATTTT.